This is a list of T cell receptor beta chains from one sample in a study of vaccination effects on CD4 cells after COVID-19. Their specific antigens are unknown. Profiling relied on immunoSEQ multiplex PCR, and the TCRdb table lists in-frame clones only, not all of them. The repertoire holds 20,000 to 25,000 clones, with approximately 70% as singletons. The sample was CD4+ T cells from PBMCs cultured with HCoV-229E spike peptides, taken before COVID-19 vaccination. These receptors were collected from a human donor who received a COVID-19 vaccine. CDR3s include the opening cysteine and the closing phenylalanine or tryptophan. Fields, in order: D gene, J gene, V gene, clone size, CDR3 protein, CDR3 DNA. D genes are given only for firm matches. The listing skips clone size in some rows; elsewhere it reads once, few, many or a size class.

- | TRBJ2-7 | TRBV3-1/TRBV3-2 | few | CASSQSLVGGEQYF | TGTGCCAGCAGCCAATCCCTGGTAGGTGGAGAGCAGTACTTC
TRBD2 | TRBJ2-7 | TRBV19 | - | CASQGLAGVGEQYF | TGTGCCAGCCAGGGACTAGCGGGAGTCGGGGAGCAGTACTTC
- | TRBJ1-2 | TRBV18 | - | CASSPEARGLVRGYTF | TGTGCCAGCTCACCAGAGGCGCGGGGGTTGGTGCGCGGCTACACCTTC
TRBD1 | TRBJ2-5 | TRBV6-5 | - | CASRTGGPQETQYF | TGTGCCAGCAGAACAGGGGGCCCCCAAGAGACCCAGTACTTC
- | TRBJ1-3 | TRBV7-6 | - | CASSLGPSSGNTIYF | TGTGCCAGCAGCTTGGGACCGAGCTCTGGAAACACCATATATTTT
TRBD2 | TRBJ2-3 | TRBV2 | - | CASSPRAGGRTDTQYF | TGTGCCAGCAGCCCCCGTGCGGGAGGACGCACAGATACGCAGTATTTT
- | TRBJ1-2 | TRBV3-1/TRBV3-2 | - | CASSQEDVNYGYTF | TGTGCCAGCAGCCAAGAGGACGTTAACTATGGCTACACCTTC
- | TRBJ1-2 | TRBV6-1 | - | CASSERNLLEGYGYTF | TGTGCCAGCAGTGAACGGAACCTCCTGGAGGGCTATGGCTACACCTTC
- | TRBJ2-3 | TRBV5-1 | - | CASSMDTRITDTQYF | TGCGCCAGCAGCATGGACACCCGAATCACAGATACGCAGTATTTT
- | TRBJ2-3 | TRBV5-1 | - | CASSPWGSSTDTQYF | TGCGCCAGCAGCCCCTGGGGGTCGTCCACAGATACGCAGTATTTT
TRBD1 | TRBJ1-2 | TRBV6-5 | - | CASSRDRNYGYTF | TGTGCCAGCAGTCGGGACAGAAACTATGGCTACACCTTC
TRBD2 | TRBJ2-3 | TRBV6-5 | - | CASSYSIAGGSDTQYF | TGTGCCAGCAGTTACTCGATAGCGGGGGGCTCAGATACGCAGTATTTT
- | TRBJ1-1 | TRBV19 | - | CASSLRPGLNTEAFF | TGTGCCAGTAGTTTGCGGCCCGGACTGAACACTGAAGCTTTCTTT
- | TRBJ2-5 | TRBV11-1 | few | CASSLGQGVKTQYF | TGTGCCAGCAGCTTAGGCCAGGGTGTAAAGACCCAGTACTTC
TRBD2 | TRBJ2-5 | TRBV27 | - | CASSLQSGGETQYF | TGTGCCAGCAGTTTACAGAGCGGGGGGGAGACCCAGTACTTC
- | TRBJ2-2 | TRBV2 | few | CASKGTLNTGELFF | TGTGCCAGCAAAGGGACCCTGAACACCGGGGAGCTGTTTTTT
- | TRBJ2-1 | TRBV2 | - | CASKESEQFF | TGTGCCAGCAAGGAGAGTGAGCAGTTCTTC
TRBD1 | TRBJ1-2 | TRBV19 | - | CASYRGANYGYTF | TGTGCCTCATACAGGGGCGCTAATTATGGCTACACCTTC
- | TRBJ2-7 | TRBV30 | - | CAWSRGDSGTYEQYF | TGTGCCTGGTCCCGGGGGGACAGCGGCACCTACGAGCAGTACTTC
- | TRBJ1-1 | TRBV6-5 | - | CASRNPGNTEAFF | TGTGCCAGCAGAAACCCAGGGAACACTGAAGCTTTCTTT
TRBD2 | TRBJ2-3 | TRBV12-5 | - | CASGLPPGLAGDTQYF | TGTGCTAGTGGTTTACCCCCGGGACTAGCGGGGGATACGCAGTATTTT
- | TRBJ1-6 | TRBV10-2 | - | CASSESWTLDSPLHF | TGCGCCAGCAGTGAGTCGTGGACATTGGATTCACCCCTCCACTTT
- | TRBJ1-2 | TRBV4-2 | - | CASSQEAGVNYGYTF | TGTGCCAGCAGCCAAGAAGCAGGGGTTAACTATGGCTACACCTTC
TRBD2 | TRBJ2-7 | TRBV6-6 | few | CASSSLAGGYEQYF | TGTGCCAGCAGTTCACTAGCGGGAGGCTACGAGCAGTACTTC
TRBD2 | TRBJ2-2 | TRBV10-3 | - | CAISEEGGRANTGELFF | TGTGCCATCAGTGAGGAAGGCGGGAGGGCCAACACCGGGGAGCTGTTTTTT
- | TRBJ2-2 | TRBV19 | - | CASSRQGLNTGELFF | TGTGCCAGTAGTCGCCAGGGGTTGAACACCGGGGAGCTGTTTTTT
- | TRBJ1-6 | TRBV6-5 | - | CAAFPFYSANSPLHF | TGTGCCGCCTTCCCCTTCTACAGCGCTAATTCACCCCTCCACTTT
- | TRBJ1-4 | TRBV14 | - | CASSRWKGTNEKLFF | TGTGCCAGCAGCCGCTGGAAGGGAACTAATGAAAAACTGTTTTTT
TRBD2 | TRBJ2-7 | TRBV2 | few | CASSGTGGNWRQYF | TGTGCCAGCAGCGGGACGGGGGGGAATTGGAGGCAGTACTTC
- | TRBJ2-1 | TRBV5-1 | - | CASSLSGAAEQFF | TGCGCCAGCAGCTTGTCAGGCGCCGCCGAGCAGTTCTTC
- | TRBJ1-5 | TRBV5-1 | - | CASSLGGVSNQPQHF | TGCGCCAGCAGCTTGGGCGGTGTTAGCAATCAGCCCCAGCATTTT
TRBD1 | TRBJ1-3 | TRBV4-2 | - | CASSQGDRGPGNTIYF | TGTGCCAGCAGCCAAGGGGACAGGGGGCCTGGAAACACCATATATTTT
TRBD1 | TRBJ1-3 | TRBV6-6 | - | CASSQTKTGDGNTIYF | TGTGCCAGCAGCCAAACTAAGACAGGGGACGGAAACACCATATATTTT
- | TRBJ2-5 | TRBV4-1 | few | CASSQVASEETQYF | TGCGCCAGCAGCCAAGTGGCCTCCGAAGAGACCCAGTACTTC
TRBD1 | TRBJ2-2 | TRBV11-3 | - | CASSRTGSNTGELFF | TGTGCCAGCAGTAGGACAGGGTCGAACACCGGGGAGCTGTTTTTT
- | TRBJ1-2 | TRBV2 | few | CASRFEPTTGGYTF | TGTGCCAGCAGATTCGAACCTACTACTGGGGGCTACACCTTC
- | TRBJ2-2 | TRBV7-9 | - | CASSFQGGTGELFF | TGTGCCAGCAGCTTTCAGGGGGGCACCGGGGAGCTGTTTTTT
TRBD2 | TRBJ2-1 | TRBV5-8 | - | CASSLLAGVYNEQFF | TGTGCCAGCAGCCTACTAGCGGGAGTGTACAATGAGCAGTTCTTC
- | TRBJ2-2 | TRBV5-6 | - | CASSLSGELFF | TGTGCCAGCAGCTTGAGCGGGGAGCTGTTTTTT
- | TRBJ2-5 | TRBV27 | once | CASSLMGAQQETQYF | TGTGCCAGCAGTTTAATGGGGGCCCAACAAGAGACCCAGTACTTC
- | TRBJ2-7 | TRBV14 | few | CASSQVWGRHYEQYF | TGTGCCAGCAGCCAAGTCTGGGGGAGACACTACGAGCAGTACTTC
TRBD1 | TRBJ2-7 | TRBV19 | - | CASSRPGQGAYEQYF | TGTGCCAGCAGTCGCCCGGGACAGGGAGCCTACGAGCAGTACTTC
TRBD2 | TRBJ2-2 | TRBV4-1 | - | CASSQGGLAGAGGELFF | TGCGCCAGCAGCCAAGGGGGACTAGCGGGAGCGGGCGGGGAGCTGTTTTTT
TRBD1 | TRBJ2-7 | TRBV19 | few | CASSMPGQARYEQYF | TGTGCCAGTAGTATGCCGGGACAGGCTCGCTACGAGCAGTACTTC
TRBD2 | TRBJ2-7 | TRBV11-3 | - | CASSLDGREGRDEQYF | TGTGCCAGCAGCTTAGATGGGCGGGAGGGCCGCGACGAGCAGTACTTC
- | TRBJ2-6 | TRBV29-1 | - | CSVAAFGSGANVLTF | TGCAGCGTCGCAGCTTTTGGCTCTGGGGCCAACGTCCTGACTTTC
TRBD2 | TRBJ2-7 | TRBV4-1 | - | CASSQGSGRSGYEQYF | TGCGCCAGCAGCCAAGGGAGCGGGAGATCGGGCTACGAGCAGTACTTC
- | TRBJ1-2 | TRBV7-2 | - | CASSLEGGLGNYGYTF | TGTGCCAGCAGCTTAGAGGGAGGACTGGGAAACTATGGCTACACCTTC
- | TRBJ1-6 | TRBV19 | few | CASSVGLMSPLHF | TGTGCCAGTAGCGTGGGGCTGATGTCACCCCTCCACTTT
- | TRBJ1-3 | TRBV10-2 | few | CASSVGAGNTIYF | TGCGCCAGCAGTGTAGGAGCTGGAAACACCATATATTTT
- | TRBJ1-5 | TRBV7-8 | - | CASSLRQMNQPQHF | TGTGCCAGCAGCTTACGTCAGATGAATCAGCCCCAGCATTTT
- | TRBJ2-6 | TRBV5-4 | - | CASSLEGVSGANVLTF | TGTGCCAGCAGCTTGGAAGGGGTCTCTGGGGCCAACGTCCTGACTTTC
TRBD1 | TRBJ1-1 | TRBV29-1 | few | CSGSDRVGTEAFF | TGCAGCGGAAGCGACAGGGTGGGCACTGAAGCTTTCTTT